Shown below are 18 T cell receptor beta chains from a single sample sequenced in a study of blood T cell repertoires in COVID-19. TCRdb's copy holds only in-frame clones and misses some; the assay was immunoSEQ multiplex PCR. The sample contains some 150,000 clones, around 82% of which appear only once. The specimen was PBMCs or T cells enriched from blood (not recorded which). The receptors stem from a woman aged 50 to 60 who had recovered from COVID-19.

CDR3 amino acids: CASSTPKGASDYEQYF. The DNA of the CDR3 is TGTGCCAGCAGCACCCCCAAGGGGGCATCTGACTACGAGCAGTACTTC. V gene TRBV28 combines with J gene TRBJ2-7, with 7 positions matching TRBD1. Trimming removed 6 bases from V and 3 bases from J; junction bases left unmatched: 14. The length of the CDR3 is 16 residues. CDR1 and CDR2 from the germline V gene are MDHEN and SYDVKM.

The chain employs TRBV6-6 and TRBJ2-1, with TRBD2 identical over 12 bases. V gave up 6 bases and J gave up 9 bases; unmatched junction bases: 6. There are 14 residues in the CDR3. Per germline, CDR1 MNHNY and CDR2 SVGAGI (reference sequence). Here the CDR3 reads CASSWTSGAPEQFF. The CDR3 DNA follows: TGTGCCAGCAGCTGGACTAGCGGGGCCCCTGAGCAGTTCTTC.

J is TRBJ1-3 and V is TRBV11-3; no clear D. This CDR3 contains 13 residues. Germline V lookup: CDR1 SGHNT, CDR2 YENEEA. Trimming cost V 0 bases and J 8 bases, with 8 bases left between them. The CDR3: CASSLDLSDTIYF. The CDR3 region has the DNA TGTGCCAGCAGCTTAGACCTTTCAGACACCATATATTTT.

This clone was observed a few times. V usage is TRBV3-1 (or the pseudogene TRBV3-2) and J usage is TRBJ1-2; no reliable D call. Germline V gene data show CDR1 as LGHDT and CDR2 as YNNKEL (reference sequence). The CDR3 sequence is 12 residues long. V gave up 0 bases and J gave up 7 bases, with 6 bases separating them. In nucleotides, the CDR3 is TGTGCCAGCAGCCAAGATCTTCGTGGCTACACCTTC. The encoded protein is CASSQDLRGYTF.

The genes are TRBV6-5 and TRBJ1-2; the match to TRBD1 covers 9 bases. This CDR3 is 15 amino acids long. Germline V gene sequence: CDR1 MNHEY, CDR2 SVGAGI. Unmatched junction bases numbered 10, after V lost 7 bases and J lost 4 bases. The CDR3 loop reads CASTGNRGRAYGYTF. CDR3 nucleotides: TGTGCCAGCACTGGCAACAGGGGGCGTGCCTATGGCTACACCTTC.

The V call is TRBV7-2, the J call TRBJ2-1; TRBD2 agrees at 10 bases. The V gene's germline CDR1 is SGHTA and CDR2 FQGNSA. The CDR3 has 14 amino acids. Trimming took 4 bases from V and 6 from J; bases not matched to a gene: 3. As DNA, the CDR3 is TGTGCCAGCAGCTCGAGCGGGGGGGCCAATGAGCAGTTCTTC. Translated: CASSSSGGANEQFF.

V usage is TRBV9 and J usage is TRBJ2-7, with 9 bases identical to TRBD1. The CDR3 has 13 residues. Germline CDR1 and CDR2: SGDLS and YYNGEE. Trimming took 4 bases from V and 2 from J; bases not matched to a gene: 1. The CDR3 reads CASSRDRAYEQYF. CDR3 nucleotide sequence: TGTGCCAGCAGCCGGGACAGGGCCTACGAGCAGTACTTC.

This clone was recorded many times. The chain links TRBV28 to TRBJ1-1; D unresolved. The germline CDR1 and CDR2 sequences are MDHEN and SYDVKM. Deletions cut 10 bases from V and 4 bases from J, with 16 bases between. The CDR3 has 13 amino acids. Here the CDR3 DNA reads TGTGCCACCGTACGAGGAGCGATCACTGAAGCTTTCTTT. It encodes CATVRGAITEAFF. Drawing the rest from reference TRBV28 and TRBJ1-1, the complete variable domain is DVKVTQSSRYLVKRTGEKVFLECVQDMDHENMFWYRQDPGLGLRLIYFSYDVKMKEKGDIPEGYSVSREKKERFSLILESASTNQTSMYLCATVRGAITEAFFGQGTRLTVV.

The chain recombines TRBV19 with TRBJ2-3, with 11 bases aligning to TRBD2. The V gene end was trimmed by 3 bases and the J gene end by 6 bases; junction bases not matched to a gene: 8. The CDR3 is 16 residues long. Germline CDR1 is LNHDA and CDR2 is SQIVND (reference sequence). The CDR3 is CASSMFRLAGSDTQYF. CDR3 in DNA: TGTGCCAGTAGTATGTTTAGACTAGCGGGGAGCGATACGCAGTATTTT.

The CDR3 DNA reads TGTGCCAGCAGCTTCGCGGGCGCGGGGGTCGAGGGGGATCAGCCCCAGCATTTT. Its protein product is CASSFAGAGVEGDQPQHF. The J gene is TRBJ1-5, the V gene TRBV5-5, with D possibly matching TRBD1 (6 bases). The ends were cut back, 2 bases at V and 5 bases at J, with 23 bases in the middle. Germline CDR1 reads SGHKS; CDR2 reads YYEKEE (reference sequence). This CDR3 spans 18 amino acids.

This clone was counted once. The rearrangement uses TRBV2 and TRBJ1-2; no clear D gene. The V gene's germline CDR1 is SNHLY and CDR2 FYNNEI. The CDR3 has 17 residues. Trimming removed 4 bases at V and 6 bases at J, with 24 bases between. In DNA form, the CDR3 reads TGTGCCAGCAGTGGCCGGTTCGGGTGGCAGATCTCTCATGGCTACACCTTC. This encodes CASSGRFGWQISHGYTF.

This clone appeared a single time. V gene TRBV7-2 combines with J gene TRBJ1-6; 8 bases agree with TRBD1. The CDR3 sequence is 16 residues long. Germline CDR1 SGHTA, CDR2 FQGNSA. Trimming removed 2 bases from V and 5 bases from J; junction bases left unmatched: 5. For the CDR3, the DNA is TGTGCCAGCAGCTTACAAAGGACAGGGAATAATTCACCCCTCCACTTT. Its protein is CASSLQRTGNNSPLHF.

V is TRBV7-6 and J is TRBJ2-6; 8 bases fit TRBD1. V was clipped by 5 bases and J by 8 bases; unmatched bases: 2. Germline V CDR1 and CDR2: SGHVS, FNYEAQ. The CDR3 has 13 amino acids. This chain's CDR3 is CASSRTGSNVLTF. DNA of the CDR3: TGTGCCAGCAGCAGGACAGGGTCCAACGTCCTGACTTTC.

In its sample, this clone was seen many times. This sequence joins TRBV19 and TRBJ2-1; maybe TRBD2 (7 bases). Trimming took 6 bases from V and 14 from J, leaving 17 bases between them. This CDR3 spans 12 amino acids. From germline, CDR1 is LNHDA and CDR2 SQIVND (reference sequence). In DNA form, the CDR3 reads TGTGCCAGTAGCCTTGGGAGGGGGTCTAAGTTCTTC. Translating it yields CASSLGRGSKFF.

The chain employs TRBV13 and TRBJ2-3; 8 bases are a match to TRBD2. After removal of 0 bases from V and 3 bases from J, the junction contained 8 bases not matched to a gene. The germline V gene encodes CDR1 PRHDT and CDR2 FYEKMQ (reference sequence). CDR3 length equals 17 residues. The CDR3, as DNA: TGTGCCAGCAGCTTAGGCCTGCTTAGCGGGGCTACAGATACGCAGTATTTT. The encoded protein is CASSLGLLSGATDTQYF.

The chain joins TRBV28 to TRBJ1-4; D not resolved. Looked up from germline, CDR1 is MDHEN and CDR2 is SYDVKM. CDR3 length: 17 amino acids. V was pared by 4 bases and J by 0 bases, with 15 bases between. The CDR3 nucleotides read TGTGCCAGCAGTTCCCGAATTACATCAACAACTAATGAAAAACTGTTTTTT. Translation: CASSSRITSTTNEKLFF.

The rearrangement uses TRBV5-8 and TRBJ2-2; D unresolved. The CDR3 sequence is 13 residues long. Looked up from germline, CDR1 is SGHTS and CDR2 is YDEGEE. The V end was cut by 4 bases, the J end by 2 bases, with 6 bases between. This chain's CDR3 is CASSLGNTGELFF. The CDR3 DNA reads as TGTGCCAGCAGCCTAGGTAACACCGGGGAGCTGTTTTTT.

The V call is TRBV2, the J call TRBJ1-5, with 9 bases fitting TRBD1. Germline V lookup: CDR1 SNHLY, CDR2 FYNNEI. This CDR3 contains 15 residues. The trim removed 7 bases at V and 4 bases at J, leaving 8 bases unmatched. CDR3: CASTERTGVNQPQHF. CDR3 DNA sequence: TGTGCCAGCACTGAGAGGACAGGGGTTAATCAGCCCCAGCATTTT.